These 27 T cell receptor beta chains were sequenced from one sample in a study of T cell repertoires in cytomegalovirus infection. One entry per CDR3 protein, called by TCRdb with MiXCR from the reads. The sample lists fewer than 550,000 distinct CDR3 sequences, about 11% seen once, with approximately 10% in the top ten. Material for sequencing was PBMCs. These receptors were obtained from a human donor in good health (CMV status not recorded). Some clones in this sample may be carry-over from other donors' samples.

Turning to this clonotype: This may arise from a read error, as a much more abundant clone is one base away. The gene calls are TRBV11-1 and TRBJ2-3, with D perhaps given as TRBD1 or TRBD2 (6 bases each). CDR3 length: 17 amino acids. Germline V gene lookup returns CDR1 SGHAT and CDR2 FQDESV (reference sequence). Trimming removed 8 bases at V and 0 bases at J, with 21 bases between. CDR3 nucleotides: TGTGCCAGCTGCCCAATGGTCGGGGGCAAAAGCACAGATACGCAGTATTTT. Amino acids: CASCPMVGGKSTDTQYF.

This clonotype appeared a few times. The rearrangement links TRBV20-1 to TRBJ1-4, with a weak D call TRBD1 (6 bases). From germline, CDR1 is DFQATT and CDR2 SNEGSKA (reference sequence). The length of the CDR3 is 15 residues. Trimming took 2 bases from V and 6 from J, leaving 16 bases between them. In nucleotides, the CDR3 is TGCAGTGCTAGAAAACAGGGAGGGTACGATGAAAAACTGTTTTTT. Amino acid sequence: CSARKQGGYDEKLFF.

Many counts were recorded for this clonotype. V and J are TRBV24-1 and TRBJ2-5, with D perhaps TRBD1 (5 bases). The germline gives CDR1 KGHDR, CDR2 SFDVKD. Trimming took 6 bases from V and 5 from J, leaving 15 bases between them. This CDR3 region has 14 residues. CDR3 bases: TGTGCCACCAGTCAGGCTAGGGGCTGGGAGACCCAGTACTTC. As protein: CATSQARGWETQYF.

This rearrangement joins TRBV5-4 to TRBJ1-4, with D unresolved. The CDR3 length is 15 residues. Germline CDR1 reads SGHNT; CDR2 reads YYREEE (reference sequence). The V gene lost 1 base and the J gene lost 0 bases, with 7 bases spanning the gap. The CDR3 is CASSLMDPTNEKLFF. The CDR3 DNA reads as TGTGCCAGCAGCTTGATGGATCCAACTAATGAAAAACTGTTTTTT.

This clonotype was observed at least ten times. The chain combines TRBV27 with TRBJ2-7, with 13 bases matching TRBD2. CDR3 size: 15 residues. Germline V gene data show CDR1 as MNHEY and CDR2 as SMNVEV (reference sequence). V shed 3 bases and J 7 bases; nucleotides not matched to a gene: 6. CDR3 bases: TGTGCCAGCAGTTTCGGACTAGCGGGAGTGGGGGAGCAGTACTTC. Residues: CASSFGLAGVGEQYF.

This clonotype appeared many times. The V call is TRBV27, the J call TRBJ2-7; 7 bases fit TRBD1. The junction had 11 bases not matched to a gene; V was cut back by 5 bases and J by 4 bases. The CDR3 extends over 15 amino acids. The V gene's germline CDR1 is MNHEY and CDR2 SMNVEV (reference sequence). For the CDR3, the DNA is TGTGCCAGCAGTCTTTCAGGACAGGAGGTTTACGAGCAGTACTTC. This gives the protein CASSLSGQEVYEQYF.

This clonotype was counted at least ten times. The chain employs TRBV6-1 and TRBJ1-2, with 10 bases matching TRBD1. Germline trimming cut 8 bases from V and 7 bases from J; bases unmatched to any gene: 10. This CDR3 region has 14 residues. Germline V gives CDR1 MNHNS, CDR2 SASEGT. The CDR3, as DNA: TGTGCCAGCGTGGACAGGGGGGTCTTGGGTGGCTACACCTTC. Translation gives CASVDRGVLGGYTF.

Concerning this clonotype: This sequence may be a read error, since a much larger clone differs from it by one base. As DNA, the CDR3 is TGTGCCAGTACCAGCCGTTCAGCGACAGGGCGGGATGGCTACACCTTC. Translation gives CASTSRSATGRDGYTF. The chain couples TRBV19 to TRBJ1-2; the match to TRBD1 covers 7 bases. Germline V gene sequence: CDR1 LNHDA, CDR2 SQIVND (reference sequence). J lost 6 bases, V lost 7 bases, and 17 bases had no gene match. The length of the CDR3 is 16 residues.

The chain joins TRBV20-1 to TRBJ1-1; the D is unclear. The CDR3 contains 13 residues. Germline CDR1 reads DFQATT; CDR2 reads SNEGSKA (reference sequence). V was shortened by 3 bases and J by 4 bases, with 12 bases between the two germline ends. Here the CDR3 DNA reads TGCAGTGCTAGCGTGGGAGAGAGCACTGAAGCTTTCTTT. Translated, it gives CSASVGESTEAFF.

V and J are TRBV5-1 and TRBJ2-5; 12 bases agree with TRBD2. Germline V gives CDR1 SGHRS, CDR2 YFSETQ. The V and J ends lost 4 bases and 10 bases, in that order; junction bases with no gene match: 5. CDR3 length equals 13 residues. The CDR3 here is CASSLGLAGIQYF. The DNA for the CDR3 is TGCGCCAGCAGCCTCGGACTAGCGGGGATCCAGTACTTC.

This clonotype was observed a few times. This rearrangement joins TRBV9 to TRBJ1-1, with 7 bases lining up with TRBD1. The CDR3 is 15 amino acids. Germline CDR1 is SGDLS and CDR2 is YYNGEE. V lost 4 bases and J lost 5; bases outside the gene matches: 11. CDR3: CASSPSTGVRTEAFF. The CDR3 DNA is TGTGCCAGCAGCCCTTCCACAGGGGTGAGGACTGAAGCTTTCTTT.

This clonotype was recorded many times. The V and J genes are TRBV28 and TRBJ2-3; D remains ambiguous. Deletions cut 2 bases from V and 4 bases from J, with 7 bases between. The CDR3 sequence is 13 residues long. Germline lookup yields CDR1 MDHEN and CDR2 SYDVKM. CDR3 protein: CASSLNSPDTQYF. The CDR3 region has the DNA TGTGCCAGCAGTTTAAATTCACCAGATACGCAGTATTTT.

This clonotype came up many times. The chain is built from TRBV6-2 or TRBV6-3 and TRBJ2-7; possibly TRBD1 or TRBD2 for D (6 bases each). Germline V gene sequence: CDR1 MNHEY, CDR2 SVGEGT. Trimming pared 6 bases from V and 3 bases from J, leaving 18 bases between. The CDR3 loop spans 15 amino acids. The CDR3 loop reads CASRPSRGASYEQYF. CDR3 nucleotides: TGTGCCAGCAGACCGTCGAGGGGGGCTAGCTACGAGCAGTACTTC.

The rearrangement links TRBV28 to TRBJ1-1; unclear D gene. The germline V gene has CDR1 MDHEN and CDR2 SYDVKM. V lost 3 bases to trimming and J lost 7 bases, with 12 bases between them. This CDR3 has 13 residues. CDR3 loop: CASSLEQLREAFF. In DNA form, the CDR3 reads TGTGCCAGCAGTTTGGAGCAACTCCGTGAAGCTTTCTTT.

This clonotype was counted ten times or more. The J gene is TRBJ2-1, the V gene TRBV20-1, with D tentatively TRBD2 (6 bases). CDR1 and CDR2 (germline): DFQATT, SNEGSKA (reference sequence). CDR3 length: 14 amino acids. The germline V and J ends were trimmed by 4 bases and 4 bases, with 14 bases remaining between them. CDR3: CSAISSGVYNEQFF. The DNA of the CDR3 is TGCAGTGCTATTAGTAGCGGAGTATACAATGAGCAGTTCTTC.

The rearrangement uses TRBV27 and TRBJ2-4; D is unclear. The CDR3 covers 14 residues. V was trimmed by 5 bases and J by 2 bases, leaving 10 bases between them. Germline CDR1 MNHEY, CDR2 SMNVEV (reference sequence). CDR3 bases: TGTGCCAGCAGTCTAAACCGAACCAAAAACATTCAGTACTTC. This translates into CASSLNRTKNIQYF.

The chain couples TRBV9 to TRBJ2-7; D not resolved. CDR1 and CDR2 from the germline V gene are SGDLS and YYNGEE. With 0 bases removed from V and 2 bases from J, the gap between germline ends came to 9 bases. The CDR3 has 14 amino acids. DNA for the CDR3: TGTGCCAGCAGCGTAGCTAGGATCCCCTACGAGCAGTACTTC. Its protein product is CASSVARIPYEQYF.

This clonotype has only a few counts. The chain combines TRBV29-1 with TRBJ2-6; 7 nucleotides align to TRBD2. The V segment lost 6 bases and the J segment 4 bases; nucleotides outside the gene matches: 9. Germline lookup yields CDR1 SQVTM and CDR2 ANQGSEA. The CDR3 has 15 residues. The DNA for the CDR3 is TGCAGCGTACACAGAGCGGGGTTCGGGGCCAACGTCCTGACTTTC. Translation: CSVHRAGFGANVLTF. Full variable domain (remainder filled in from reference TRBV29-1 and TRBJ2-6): SAVISQKPSRDICQRGTSLTIQCQVDSQVTMMFWYRQQPGQSLTLIATANQGSEATYESGFVIDKFPISRPNLTFSTLTVSNMSPEDSSIYLCSVHRAGFGANVLTFGAGSRLTVL.

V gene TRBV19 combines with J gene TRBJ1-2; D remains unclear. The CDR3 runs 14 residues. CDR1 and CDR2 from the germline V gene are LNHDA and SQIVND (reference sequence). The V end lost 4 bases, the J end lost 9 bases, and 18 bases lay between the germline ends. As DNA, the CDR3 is TGTGCCAGTAGTACCACGGACTCCGGTCGGCGCTACACCTTC. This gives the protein CASSTTDSGRRYTF.

The CDR3 reads CASSLILAGIPYEQYF. CDR3 sequence (DNA): TGCGCCAGCAGCTTGATCCTAGCGGGAATTCCCTACGAGCAGTACTTC. The chain couples TRBV5-1 to TRBJ2-7, with 9 bases identical to TRBD2. Germline values: CDR1 SGHRS, CDR2 YFSETQ. The CDR3 is 16 residues long. V lost 1 base and J lost 2; bases outside the gene matches: 7.

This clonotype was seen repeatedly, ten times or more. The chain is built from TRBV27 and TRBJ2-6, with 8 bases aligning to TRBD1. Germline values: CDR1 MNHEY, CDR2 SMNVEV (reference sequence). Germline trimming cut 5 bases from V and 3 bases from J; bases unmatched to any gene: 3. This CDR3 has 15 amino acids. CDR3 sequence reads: CASSGQGFGANVLTF. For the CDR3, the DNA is TGTGCCAGCAGTGGACAGGGTTTTGGGGCCAACGTCCTGACTTTC. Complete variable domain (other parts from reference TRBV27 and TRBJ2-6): EAQVTQNPRYLITVTGKKLTVTCSQNMNHEYMSWYRQDPGLGLRQIYYSMNVEVTDKGDVPEGYKVSRKEKRNFPLILESPSPNQTSLYFCASSGQGFGANVLTFGAGSRLTVL.

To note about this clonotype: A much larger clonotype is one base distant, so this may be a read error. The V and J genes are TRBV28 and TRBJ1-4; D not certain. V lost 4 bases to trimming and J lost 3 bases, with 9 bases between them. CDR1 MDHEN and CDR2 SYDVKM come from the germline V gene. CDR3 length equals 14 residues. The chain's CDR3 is CASSWVAANEKLFF. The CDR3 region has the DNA TGTGCCAGCAGTTGGGTAGCAGCTAATGAAAAACTGTTTTTT. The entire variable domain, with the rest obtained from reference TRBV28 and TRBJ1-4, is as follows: DVKVTQSSRYLVKRTGEKVFLECVQDMDHENMFWYRQDPGLGLRLIYFSYDVKMKEKGDIPEGYSVSREKKERFSLILESASTNQTSMYLCASSWVAANEKLFFGSGTQLSVL.

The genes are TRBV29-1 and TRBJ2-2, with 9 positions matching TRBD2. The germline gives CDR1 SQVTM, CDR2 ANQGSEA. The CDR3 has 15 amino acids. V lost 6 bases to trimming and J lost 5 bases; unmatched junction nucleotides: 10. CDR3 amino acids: CSVVGRGGETGELFF. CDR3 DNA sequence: TGCAGCGTGGTCGGGCGGGGGGGGGAAACCGGGGAGCTGTTTTTT.

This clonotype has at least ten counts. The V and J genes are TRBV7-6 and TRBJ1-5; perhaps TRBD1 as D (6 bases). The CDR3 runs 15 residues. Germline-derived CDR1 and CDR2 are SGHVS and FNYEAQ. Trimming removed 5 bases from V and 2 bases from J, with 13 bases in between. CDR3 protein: CASSEGGGGNQPQHF. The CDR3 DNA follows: TGTGCCAGCAGCGAAGGGGGGGGAGGCAATCAGCCCCAGCATTTT.

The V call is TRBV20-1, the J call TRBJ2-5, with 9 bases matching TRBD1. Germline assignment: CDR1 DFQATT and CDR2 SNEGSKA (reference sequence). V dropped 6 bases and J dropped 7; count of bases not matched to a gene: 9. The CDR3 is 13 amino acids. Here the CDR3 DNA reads TGCAGTGCCGAGGGACAGGGTGTACGGACCCAGTACTTC. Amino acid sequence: CSAEGQGVRTQYF.

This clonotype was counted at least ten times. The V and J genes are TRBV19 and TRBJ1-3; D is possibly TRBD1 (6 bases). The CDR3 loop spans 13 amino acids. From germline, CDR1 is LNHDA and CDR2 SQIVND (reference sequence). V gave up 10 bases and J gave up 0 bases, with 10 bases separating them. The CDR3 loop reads CATGQISGNTIYF. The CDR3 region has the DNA TGTGCCACCGGACAGATCTCTGGAAACACCATATATTTT. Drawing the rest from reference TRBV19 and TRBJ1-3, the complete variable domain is DGGITQSPKYLFRKEGQNVTLSCEQNLNHDAMYWYRQDPGQGLRLIYYSQIVNDFQKGDIAEGYSVSREKKESFPLTVTSAQKNPTAFYLCATGQISGNTIYFGEGSWLTVV.

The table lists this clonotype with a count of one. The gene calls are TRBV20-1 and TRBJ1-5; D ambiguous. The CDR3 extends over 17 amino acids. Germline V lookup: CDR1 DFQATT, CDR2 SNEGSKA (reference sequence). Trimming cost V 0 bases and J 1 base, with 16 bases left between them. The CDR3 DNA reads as TGCAGTGCTAGAGATTTCCTACATGAGCAGAGCAATCAGCCCCAGCATTTT. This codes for CSARDFLHEQSNQPQHF.